These T cell receptor beta chains were read from a single sample in a study of immune evolution from preneoplasia to lung adenocarcinoma. Using immunoSEQ multiplex PCR, the repertoire was profiled, and TCRdb retains in-frame clones only, with some absent. The sample lists roughly 6,000 clones; around 80% were seen once. The sequencing input was FFPE invasive lung adenocarcinoma tissue. The receptors were gathered from a person aged 50-59 years with lung adenocarcinoma. Both conserved end residues are part of each CDR3. The order of the fields is J gene, CDR3 length, V gene, clone size, D gene, CDR3 protein, CDR3 DNA. The D gene is left open where the match is weak. Not all rows give a size; the values are once, few, many and, for expanded clones, a class.

J gene: TRBJ1-3; CDR3 length: 16; V gene: TRBV5-1; clone size: once; D gene: NA; CDR3 protein: CASSPGGGPGGNTIYF; CDR3 DNA: TGCGCCAGCAGCCCCGGAGGCGGGCCGGGAGGAAACACCATATATTTT
J gene: TRBJ2-1; CDR3 length: 16; V gene: TRBV29-1; clone size: NA; D gene: TRBD2; CDR3 protein: CSVVSLAGGTYNEQFF; CDR3 DNA: TGCAGCGTTGTCTCCCTAGCGGGAGGAACCTACAATGAGCAGTTCTTC
J gene: TRBJ2-1; CDR3 length: 16; V gene: TRBV6-6; clone size: NA; D gene: NA; CDR3 protein: CASSYSMLAGRNEQFF; CDR3 DNA: TGTGCCAGCAGTTACTCGATGCTGGCAGGGAGGAATGAGCAGTTCTTC
J gene: TRBJ1-4; CDR3 length: 15; V gene: TRBV19; clone size: NA; D gene: NA; CDR3 protein: CASSPRTLPGEKLFF; CDR3 DNA: TGTGCCAGTAGTCCGCGGACCCTCCCGGGGGAAAAACTGTTTTTT
J gene: TRBJ2-4; CDR3 length: 14; V gene: TRBV10-2; clone size: NA; D gene: TRBD1; CDR3 protein: CASSAVTGGNIQYF; CDR3 DNA: TGCGCCAGCAGTGCCGTGACAGGGGGTAACATTCAGTACTTC
J gene: TRBJ2-4; CDR3 length: 12; V gene: TRBV18; clone size: NA; D gene: NA; CDR3 protein: CASSPSIDIQYF; CDR3 DNA: TGTGCCAGCTCACCATCCATCGACATTCAGTACTTC
J gene: TRBJ2-3; CDR3 length: 14; V gene: TRBV28; clone size: NA; D gene: NA; CDR3 protein: CASSPREDLDTQYF; CDR3 DNA: TGTGCCAGCAGCCCGAGGGAGGATTTAGATACGCAGTATTTT
J gene: TRBJ1-4; CDR3 length: 16; V gene: TRBV5-6; clone size: NA; D gene: TRBD1; CDR3 protein: CASSHLRDRENEKLFF; CDR3 DNA: TGTGCCAGCAGCCATTTACGGGACAGGGAAAATGAAAAACTGTTTTTT
J gene: TRBJ1-4; CDR3 length: 14; V gene: TRBV6-5; clone size: once; D gene: NA; CDR3 protein: CASSYLMGSEKLFF; CDR3 DNA: TGTGCCAGCAGTTATTTAATGGGGAGTGAAAAACTGTTTTTT
J gene: TRBJ1-1; CDR3 length: 14; V gene: TRBV6-5; clone size: NA; D gene: NA; CDR3 protein: CASSYMGVEVEAFF; CDR3 DNA: TGTGCCAGCAGTTATATGGGGGTGGAGGTTGAAGCTTTCTTT
J gene: TRBJ1-1; CDR3 length: 13; V gene: TRBV5-1; clone size: NA; D gene: NA; CDR3 protein: CASSRTLNTEAFF; CDR3 DNA: TGCGCCAGCAGCAGGACATTGAACACTGAAGCTTTCTTT
J gene: TRBJ2-5; CDR3 length: 15; V gene: TRBV14; clone size: NA; D gene: NA; CDR3 protein: CASSLESGTQETQYF; CDR3 DNA: TGTGCCAGCAGCCTGGAATCCGGGACTCAAGAGACCCAGTACTTC
J gene: TRBJ2-7; CDR3 length: 16; V gene: TRBV19; clone size: NA; D gene: TRBD2; CDR3 protein: CASSMGTSGRFGEQYF; CDR3 DNA: TGTGCCAGTAGTATGGGAACTAGCGGGAGGTTCGGGGAGCAGTACTTC
J gene: TRBJ2-5; CDR3 length: 14; V gene: TRBV18; clone size: few; D gene: TRBD1; CDR3 protein: CASSPRDRGETQYF; CDR3 DNA: TGTGCCAGCTCACCCCGGGACAGGGGCGAGACCCAGTACTTC
J gene: TRBJ2-2; CDR3 length: 17; V gene: TRBV14; clone size: NA; D gene: TRBD1; CDR3 protein: CASSQLFGQGKDGELFF; CDR3 DNA: TGTGCCAGCAGCCAACTATTCGGACAGGGGAAAGACGGGGAGCTGTTTTTT
J gene: TRBJ1-1; CDR3 length: 13; V gene: TRBV28; clone size: few; D gene: NA; CDR3 protein: CASRPGGRPEAFF; CDR3 DNA: TGTGCCAGCAGACCCGGGGGGAGGCCTGAAGCTTTCTTT
J gene: TRBJ2-7; CDR3 length: 15; V gene: TRBV21-1; clone size: NA; D gene: NA; CDR3 protein: CARSPDGKDCYEQCF; CDR3 DNA: TGTGCCAGATCCCCGGACGGGAAAGACTGCTACGAGCAGTGCTTC
J gene: TRBJ1-5; CDR3 length: 14; V gene: TRBV19; clone size: NA; D gene: NA; CDR3 protein: CASSISFGDQPQHF; CDR3 DNA: TGTGCCAGTAGTATTTCTTTCGGGGATCAGCCCCAGCATTTT
J gene: TRBJ2-1; CDR3 length: 14; V gene: TRBV5-1; clone size: NA; D gene: NA; CDR3 protein: CASRLAETYNEQFF; CDR3 DNA: TGCGCCAGCAGGTTAGCGGAAACGTACAATGAGCAGTTCTTC
J gene: TRBJ2-3; CDR3 length: 16; V gene: TRBV19; clone size: NA; D gene: TRBD1; CDR3 protein: CASSIDQGQGLDTQYF; CDR3 DNA: TGTGCCAGTAGTATAGATCAAGGACAGGGGTTGGATACGCAATATTTT
J gene: TRBJ1-5; CDR3 length: 17; V gene: TRBV19; clone size: NA; D gene: TRBD1; CDR3 protein: CASRLTRDRGGNQPQHF; CDR3 DNA: TGTGCCAGTAGACTCACCCGGGACAGGGGAGGCAATCAGCCCCAGCATTTT
J gene: TRBJ2-1; CDR3 length: 15; V gene: TRBV28; clone size: once; D gene: TRBD2; CDR3 protein: CASSFHGLAGNEQFF; CDR3 DNA: TGTGCCAGCAGTTTTCACGGACTAGCGGGAAATGAGCAGTTCTTC
J gene: TRBJ2-7; CDR3 length: 15; V gene: TRBV4-2; clone size: NA; D gene: NA; CDR3 protein: CASSRVGTGPYEQYF; CDR3 DNA: TGTGCCAGCAGCCGCGTCGGGACGGGACCCTACGAGCAGTACTTC
J gene: TRBJ2-7; CDR3 length: 16; V gene: TRBV5-4; clone size: NA; D gene: TRBD2; CDR3 protein: CASSLLAGGRLNEQYF; CDR3 DNA: TGTGCCAGCAGCTTGCTAGCGGGAGGACGTCTCAACGAGCAGTACTTC
J gene: TRBJ2-3; CDR3 length: 14; V gene: TRBV15; clone size: NA; D gene: NA; CDR3 protein: CATSRDHGTDTQYF; CDR3 DNA: TGTGCCACCAGCAGAGATCATGGCACAGATACGCAGTATTTT
J gene: TRBJ2-5; CDR3 length: 16; V gene: TRBV10-1; clone size: NA; D gene: TRBD1; CDR3 protein: CASRPGQEVGVETQYF; CDR3 DNA: TGCGCCAGCAGACCCGGACAGGAGGTAGGTGTGGAGACCCAGTACTTC
J gene: TRBJ2-3; CDR3 length: 17; V gene: TRBV5-1; clone size: NA; D gene: TRBD1; CDR3 protein: CASSLFRGRGATDTQYF; CDR3 DNA: TGCGCCAGCAGCTTATTCAGGGGGCGAGGGGCCACAGATACGCAGTATTTT
J gene: TRBJ1-1; CDR3 length: 15; V gene: TRBV7-2; clone size: NA; D gene: NA; CDR3 protein: CASRLESYARGEAFF; CDR3 DNA: TGTGCCAGCAGATTGGAGTCATACGCTAGGGGTGAAGCTTTCTTT
J gene: TRBJ1-5; CDR3 length: 14; V gene: TRBV28; clone size: NA; D gene: NA; CDR3 protein: CASVREGGDQPQHF; CDR3 DNA: TGTGCCAGCGTACGGGAGGGGGGGGATCAGCCCCAGCATTTT
J gene: TRBJ2-5; CDR3 length: 17; V gene: TRBV5-1; clone size: NA; D gene: TRBD2; CDR3 protein: CASSLQYRGSGMETQYF; CDR3 DNA: TGCGCCAGCAGCTTGCAATACCGGGGAAGCGGGATGGAGACCCAGTACTTC
J gene: TRBJ2-7; CDR3 length: 15; V gene: TRBV6-1; clone size: NA; D gene: TRBD2; CDR3 protein: CASSSGTSGSYGQYF; CDR3 DNA: TGTGCCAGCAGCTCCGGGACTAGCGGGAGTTACGGGCAGTACTTC
J gene: TRBJ1-1; CDR3 length: 11; V gene: TRBV2; clone size: few; D gene: NA; CDR3 protein: CASLQTAEAFF; CDR3 DNA: TGTGCCAGCTTGCAAACAGCTGAAGCTTTCTTT